The 5 T cell receptor beta chains given below trace back to one sample, sequenced in a study of cytomegalovirus exposure and HLA in healthy donors. 60 Vbeta and 13 Jbeta primers were used in PCR. Assay: immunoSEQ multiplex PCR; the TCRdb copy retains only in-frame clones and omits some. Counted here are over 150,000 clones, approximately 77% occurring once; the ten biggest clones make up over 1.2%. Sequenced: PBMCs. These receptors came from a man aged 18 to 30 in good health and CMV-seronegative.

V usage is TRBV5-4 and J usage is TRBJ2-7; 9 bases match TRBD2. This CDR3 region has 14 residues. The trim removed 7 bases at V and 0 bases at J, leaving 5 bases unmatched. Germline-derived CDR1 and CDR2 are SGHNT and YYREEE (reference sequence). Written as DNA, the CDR3 is TGTGCCAGCCGGGGGCGGGAGGGCTCCTACGAGCAGTACTTC. The encoded protein is CASRGREGSYEQYF.

This clone was counted only a few times. The V and J genes are TRBV11-2 and TRBJ2-7; D remains ambiguous. CDR1 is SGHAT, CDR2 FQNNGV, per germline. CDR3 length equals 14 residues. The V and J ends lost 1 base and 2 bases respectively, with 9 bases between them. Written as DNA, the CDR3 is TGTGCCAGCAGCTTAGGTGGGCGTACCTACGAGCAGTACTTC. Its protein is CASSLGGRTYEQYF. Full variable domain (rest looked up from reference TRBV11-2 and TRBJ2-7): EAGVAQSPRYKIIEKRQSVAFWCNPISGHATLYWYQQILGQGPKLLIQFQNNGVVDDSQLPKDRFSAERLKGVDSTLKIQPAKLEDSAVYLCASSLGGRTYEQYFGPGTRLTVT.

This clone was counted only a few times. This chain connects TRBV19 to TRBJ2-7; 9 bases line up with TRBD2. Trimming at V came to 0 bases and at J to 6 bases, leaving 12 bases not matched to a gene. The CDR3 loop spans 17 amino acids. Per germline, CDR1 LNHDA and CDR2 SQIVND (reference sequence). This CDR3 reads CASSIDRVAGEVTEQYF. DNA of the CDR3: TGTGCCAGTAGTATAGATCGGGTAGCGGGAGAAGTCACCGAGCAGTACTTC.

This chain uses TRBV29-1 with TRBJ2-7; D is undetermined. The CDR3 covers 12 residues. V gave up 1 base and J gave up 5 bases, with 9 bases separating them. Germline assignment: CDR1 SQVTM and CDR2 ANQGSEA. In DNA, the CDR3 is TGCAGCGTTGAAGTCCCCAGCGACGAGCAGTACTTC. It is translated as CSVEVPSDEQYF.

J is TRBJ2-7 and V is TRBV7-2; 9 bases are a match to TRBD1. Germline V gene sequence: CDR1 SGHTA, CDR2 FQGNSA. This CDR3 comprises 16 residues. V was pared by 3 bases and J by 1 base, with 7 bases of the junction left unmatched. As DNA, the CDR3 is TGTGCCAGCAGCTTCTCCGGACAGGGGATTTCCTACGAGCAGTACTTC. Its protein product is CASSFSGQGISYEQYF.